This T cell receptor beta chain comes out of a study of blood T cell repertoires in COVID-19. Assay used: immunoSEQ multiplex PCR; TCRdb lists only in-frame clones, some missing. The sample includes fewer than 200,000 clones, around 83% of them seen just once. The germline CDR1 and CDR2 sequences are SGHNT and YENEEA. V shed 5 bases and J 5 bases; nucleotides not matched to a gene: 11. The CDR3 length is 16 residues. This TCR came from a woman between 65 and 79 years old with COVID-19, enrolled during active disease. The chain couples TRBV11-3 to TRBJ1-2; 10 nucleotides match TRBD1. Sample: peripheral blood. This CDR3 is CASSVRQGAREYGYTF. For the CDR3, the DNA is TGTGCCAGCAGCGTCCGACAGGGGGCAAGAGAGTATGGCTACACCTTC.